This T cell receptor (beta chain) was captured in a study of CD8+CD57+ T cells in acquired aplastic anemia. This clonotype was found many times. According to the study, genomic DNA was the template for TCR beta VDJ and CDR3 profiling. MiXCR, run by TCRdb on the reads, gives a single entry per CDR3 protein. The sample consists of approximately 150,000 distinct CDR3 sequences, around 48% of them appearing once. Patients chosen for sequencing had CD8+CD57+ cells that had expanded, as shown by flow cytometry. This TCR was recovered from a human donor with aplastic anemia. Sample: sorted CD4+, CD8+, or CD8+CD57+ T cells (not recorded which) from PBMCs.

This chain's CDR3 is CASSQDPGQGSNQPQHF. The CDR3 nucleotides are TGCGCCAGCAGCCAAGACCCGGGACAGGGGAGCAATCAGCCCCAGCATTTT. This rearrangement joins TRBV4-3 to TRBJ1-5; TRBD1 agrees at 10 bases. V gave up 0 bases and J gave up 1 base; unmatched junction bases: 3. CDR1 and CDR2 (germline): LGHNA, YSLEER. The CDR3 length is 17 residues.